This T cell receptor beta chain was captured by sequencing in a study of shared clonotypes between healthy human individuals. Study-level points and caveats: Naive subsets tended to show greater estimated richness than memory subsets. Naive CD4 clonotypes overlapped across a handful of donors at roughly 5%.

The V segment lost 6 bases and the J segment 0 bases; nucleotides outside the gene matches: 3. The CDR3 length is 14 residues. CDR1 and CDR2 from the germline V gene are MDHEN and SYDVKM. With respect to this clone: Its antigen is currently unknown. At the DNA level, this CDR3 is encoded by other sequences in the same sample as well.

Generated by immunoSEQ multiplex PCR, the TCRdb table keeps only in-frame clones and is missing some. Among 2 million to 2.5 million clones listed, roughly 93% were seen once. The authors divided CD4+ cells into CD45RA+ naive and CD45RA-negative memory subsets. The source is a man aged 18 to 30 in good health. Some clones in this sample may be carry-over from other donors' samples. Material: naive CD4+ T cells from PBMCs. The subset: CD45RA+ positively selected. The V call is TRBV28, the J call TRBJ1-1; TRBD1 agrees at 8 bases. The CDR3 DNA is TGTGCCAGCAGAACAGGGGGGATGAACACTGAAGCTTTCTTT. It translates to CASRTGGMNTEAFF.